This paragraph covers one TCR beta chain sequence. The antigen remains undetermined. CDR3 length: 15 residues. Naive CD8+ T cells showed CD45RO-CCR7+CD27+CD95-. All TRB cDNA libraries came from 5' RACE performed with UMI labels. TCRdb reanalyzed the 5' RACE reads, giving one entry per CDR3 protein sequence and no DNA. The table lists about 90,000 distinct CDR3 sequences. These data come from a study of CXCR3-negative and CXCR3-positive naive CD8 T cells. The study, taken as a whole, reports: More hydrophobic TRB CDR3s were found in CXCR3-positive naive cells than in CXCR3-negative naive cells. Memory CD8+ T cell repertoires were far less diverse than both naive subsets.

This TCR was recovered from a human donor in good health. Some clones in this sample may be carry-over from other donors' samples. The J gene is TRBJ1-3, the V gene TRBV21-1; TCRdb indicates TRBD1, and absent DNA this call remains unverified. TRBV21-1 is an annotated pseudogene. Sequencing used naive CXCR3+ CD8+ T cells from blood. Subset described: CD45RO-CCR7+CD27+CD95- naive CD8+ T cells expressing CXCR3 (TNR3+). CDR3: CASSPTWDRRNTIYF.